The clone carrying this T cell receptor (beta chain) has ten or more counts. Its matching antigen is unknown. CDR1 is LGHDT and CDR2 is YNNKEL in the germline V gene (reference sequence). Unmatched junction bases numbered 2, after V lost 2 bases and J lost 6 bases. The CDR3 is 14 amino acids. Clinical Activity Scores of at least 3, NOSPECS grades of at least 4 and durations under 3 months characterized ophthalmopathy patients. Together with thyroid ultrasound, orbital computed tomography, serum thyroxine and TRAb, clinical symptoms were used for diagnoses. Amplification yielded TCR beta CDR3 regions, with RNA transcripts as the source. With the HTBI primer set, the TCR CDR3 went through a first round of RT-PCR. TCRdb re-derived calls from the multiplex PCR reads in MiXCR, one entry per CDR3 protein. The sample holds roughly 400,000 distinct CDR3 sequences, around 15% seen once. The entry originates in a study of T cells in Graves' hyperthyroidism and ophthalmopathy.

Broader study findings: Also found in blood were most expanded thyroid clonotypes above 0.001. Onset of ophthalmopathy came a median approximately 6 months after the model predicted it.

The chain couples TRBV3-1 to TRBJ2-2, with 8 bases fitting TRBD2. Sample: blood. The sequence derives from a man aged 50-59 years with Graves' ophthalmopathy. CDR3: CASSQPTSAGELFF. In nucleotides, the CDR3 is TGTGCCAGCAGCCAACCGACTAGCGCCGGGGAGCTGTTTTTT.